A single sample gave rise to the 30 T cell receptor beta chains below, sequenced in a study of T-cell memory formation after mild COVID-19. A single record per CDR3 protein comes from TCRdb applying MiXCR to the 5' RACE reads. The profile shows 350,000 to 500,000 distinct CDR3 sequences, 15% to 25% of them singletons. The sample was PBMCs or a T cell subset sorted from them (not recorded which). The receptor set was obtained from an adult woman who had mild COVID-19 (a few samples of this study predate the infection). Cell type and time point are not known.

The chain links TRBV7-3 to TRBJ2-1, with 12 bases that match TRBD2. V lost 5 bases to trimming and J lost 9 bases; unmatched junction nucleotides: 11. The CDR3 is made up of 16 amino acids. From germline, CDR1 is SGHTA and CDR2 FQGTGA. The DNA of the CDR3 is TGTGCCAGCAGCGATCGTGCTAGCGGGAGGGACAGTGAGCAGTTCTTC. It translates to CASSDRASGRDSEQFF.

The chain employs TRBV19 and TRBJ2-1; D uncertain. This CDR3 contains 11 residues. V lost 7 bases and J lost 1, with 2 bases in between. Germline CDR1 LNHDA, CDR2 SQIVND (reference sequence). The CDR3 region has the DNA TGTGCCAGTACTTCCTACAATGAGCAGTTCTTC. It translates to CASTSYNEQFF.

This rearrangement joins TRBV20-1 to TRBJ2-7; 7 positions match TRBD1. The CDR3 consists of 17 residues. V lost 2 bases to trimming and J lost 2 bases; unmatched junction nucleotides: 15. Germline assignment: CDR1 DFQATT and CDR2 SNEGSKA (reference sequence). CDR3 in DNA: TGCAGTGCTAGACCTCACTCCCCCGGACAGGTAACCTACGAGCAGTACTTC. Protein: CSARPHSPGQVTYEQYF.

The DNA of the CDR3 is TGTGCCACCAGTGATTTGGTTTCGGGGAATGAGCAGTTCTTC. Amino acid sequence: CATSDLVSGNEQFF. This chain uses TRBV24-1 with TRBJ2-1; D is perhaps TRBD2 (5 bases). The germline CDR1 and CDR2 sequences are KGHDR and SFDVKD. The germline V and J ends were trimmed by 0 bases and 7 bases, with 9 bases remaining between them. This CDR3 spans 14 amino acids.

This clonotype has just a few counts. The chain uses TRBV7-3 and TRBJ2-3; D unclear. This CDR3 has 13 amino acids. Germline-derived CDR1 and CDR2 are SGHTA and FQGTGA. V dropped 1 base and J dropped 4 bases, with 6 bases sitting between them. CDR3 region: CASSLRIADTQYF. The DNA for the CDR3 is TGTGCCAGCAGCTTAAGAATAGCAGATACGCAGTATTTT.

This clonotype was detected a few times. The chain links TRBV7-3 to TRBJ2-3, with 9 bases fitting TRBD2. V dropped 5 bases and J dropped 1; count of bases not matched to a gene: 4. The CDR3 is made up of 15 amino acids. Germline assignment: CDR1 SGHTA and CDR2 FQGTGA. CDR3 sequence reads: CASSQTSGRTDTQYF. The CDR3 DNA reads TGTGCCAGCAGCCAGACTAGCGGTCGCACAGATACGCAGTATTTT. The full variable domain, in which reference TRBV7-3 and TRBJ2-3 provide the parts outside the CDR3, is GAGVSQTPSNKVTEKGKYVELRCDPISGHTALYWYRQSLGQGPEFLIYFQGTGAADDSGLPNDRFFAVRPEGSVSTLKIQRTERGDSAVYLCASSQTSGRTDTQYFGPGTRLTVL.

This clonotype was detected only a few times. The rearrangement uses TRBV4-3 and TRBJ2-5, with 9 bases fitting TRBD1. Trimming cost V 4 bases and J 7 bases; bases outside gene matches: 7. This CDR3 has 14 amino acids. Germline CDR1 is LGHNA and CDR2 is YSLEER. CDR3 in amino acids: CASSPLDRGGTQYF. DNA of the CDR3: TGCGCCAGCAGCCCCTTGGACAGGGGCGGGACCCAGTACTTC.

This clonotype turned up a few times. The J gene is TRBJ1-6, the V gene TRBV7-6; D is perhaps TRBD1 (6 bases). There are 16 residues in the CDR3. Trimming pared 2 bases from V and 10 bases from J, leaving 18 bases between. Germline loops: CDR1 SGHVS, CDR2 FNYEAQ. The CDR3 DNA reads as TGTGCCAGCAGCTTATATTCTGAGAGGGGGAGGTCACCCCTCCACTTT. Translation gives CASSLYSERGRSPLHF. The complete variable domain, with remaining parts taken from reference TRBV7-6 and TRBJ1-6, reads GAGVSQSPRYKVTKRGQDVALRCDPISGHVSLYWYRQALGQGPEFLTYFNYEAQQDKSGLPNDRFSAERPEGSISTLTIQRTEQRDSAMYRCASSLYSERGRSPLHFGNGTRLTVT.

Only one count was recorded for this clonotype. This chain joins TRBV11-3 and TRBJ2-6; TRBD2 is a possible D gene (6 bases). This CDR3 is built from 18 residues. The ends were cut back, 5 bases at V and 0 bases at J, with 17 bases in the middle. Germline V lookup: CDR1 SGHNT, CDR2 YENEEA. CDR3 amino acids: CASSPAGYIPSGANVLTF. The CDR3 DNA is TGTGCCAGCAGCCCCGCGGGGTACATCCCCTCTGGGGCCAACGTCCTGACTTTC.

CDR3 DNA: TGCAGCGTTGAAGGGACGAATGGAACAGTCTCCGAGCAGTACTTC. Translating gives CSVEGTNGTVSEQYF. The chain has TRBV29-1 and TRBJ2-7; D unresolved. Deletions cut 1 base from V and 6 bases from J, with 19 bases between. CDR3 size: 15 residues. The germline CDR1 and CDR2 sequences are SQVTM and ANQGSEA.

This clonotype was counted only a few times. This chain joins TRBV12-3 or TRBV12-4 and TRBJ1-5; 10 positions agree with TRBD1. The CDR3 has 14 amino acids. J gave up 3 bases and V 6 bases, and 2 bases lay outside the gene matches. CDR3 amino acids: CASRGQGDNQPQHF. CDR3 nucleotides: TGTGCCAGCAGAGGACAGGGGGACAATCAGCCCCAGCATTTT.

The chain carries TRBV9 and TRBJ2-1; D possibly corresponds to TRBD2 (7 bases). With 7 bases removed from V and 7 bases from J, the gap between germline ends came to 12 bases. CDR3 length: 12 residues. The germline V gene encodes CDR1 SGDLS and CDR2 YYNGEE. The CDR3 DNA sequence: TGTGCCAGCGGGGGGGCGTTTAATGAGCAGTTCTTC. Translation: CASGGAFNEQFF.

The chain recombines TRBV6-5 with TRBJ2-2; 9 bases map to TRBD1. This CDR3 spans 16 amino acids. CDR1 MNHEY and CDR2 SVGAGI come from the germline V gene. V trimming: 2 bases; J trimming: 2 bases; junction bases outside the gene matches: 3. The CDR3 coding sequence is TGTGCCAGCAGTTACGGACAGGGGATAAACACCGGGGAGCTGTTTTTT. It is translated as CASSYGQGINTGELFF.

This clonotype was observed at least ten times. The chain recombines TRBV7-2 with TRBJ2-5; perhaps TRBD2 as D (7 bases). V gave up 10 bases and J gave up 6 bases, with 18 bases separating them. Looked up from germline, CDR1 is SGHTA and CDR2 is FQGNSA. The length of the CDR3 is 13 residues. CDR3 amino acids: CATTGRGVQTQYF. CDR3 in DNA: TGTGCCACGACAGGACGGGGGGTGCAGACCCAGTACTTC.

This clonotype was detected only a few times. The rearrangement uses TRBV18 and TRBJ2-7; D ambiguous. Trimming stripped 2 bases from V and 7 bases from J, with 18 bases between. From germline, CDR1 is KGHSH and CDR2 LQKENI. This CDR3 is built from 15 residues. Here the CDR3 reads CASSPSQAPVGEQYF. As DNA, the CDR3 is TGTGCCAGCTCACCATCTCAGGCCCCGGTCGGGGAGCAGTACTTC.

V and J are TRBV27 and TRBJ1-5, with 9 bases that match TRBD1. The J segment lost 1 base and the V segment lost 4 bases, leaving 5 bases of the junction unmatched. The length of the CDR3 is 16 residues. CDR1 and CDR2 (germline): MNHEY, SMNVEV (reference sequence). The DNA of the CDR3 is TGTGCCAGCAGTTCAGGGACAGGGTTAAGCAATCAGCCCCAGCATTTT. This codes for CASSSGTGLSNQPQHF.

This clonotype was counted a few times. The chain couples TRBV20-1 to TRBJ1-2; D is ambiguous. The CDR3 runs 13 residues. V was shortened by 0 bases and J by 3 bases, with 8 bases between the two germline ends. Germline CDR1 DFQATT, CDR2 SNEGSKA (reference sequence). In nucleotides, the CDR3 is TGCAGTGCTAGAGATCCCACGGACTATGGCTACACCTTC. Protein product: CSARDPTDYGYTF.

This clonotype showed up just a few times. The chain uses TRBV5-1 and TRBJ2-7; 7 bases map to TRBD1. With V trimmed by 3 bases and J by 3 bases, 12 bases remained unmatched. The CDR3 has 16 amino acids. The germline V gene encodes CDR1 SGHRS and CDR2 YFSETQ. The CDR3: CASSYGDREYDYEQYF. The CDR3 DNA sequence: TGCGCCAGCAGCTACGGAGACAGGGAATACGACTACGAGCAGTACTTC. Full variable domain (rest looked up from reference TRBV5-1 and TRBJ2-7): KAGVTQTPRYLIKTRGQQVTLSCSPISGHRSVSWYQQTPGQGLQFLFEYFSETQRNKGNFPGRFSGRQFSNSRSEMNVSTLELGDSALYLCASSYGDREYDYEQYFGPGTRLTVT.

The chain recombines TRBV15 with TRBJ2-7; D remains ambiguous. Trimming removed 5 bases at V and 3 bases at J, with 8 bases between. Per the germline V gene, CDR1 is LNHNV and CDR2 is YYDKDF (reference sequence). This CDR3 comprises 12 residues. For the CDR3, the DNA is TGTGCCACCAGCGACGGATACTACGAGCAGTACTTC. Protein sequence: CATSDGYYEQYF.

The chain joins TRBV5-1 to TRBJ2-3; 9 bases match TRBD2. With V trimmed by 2 bases and J by 3 bases, 10 bases remained unmatched. CDR1 and CDR2 (germline): SGHRS, YFSETQ. The CDR3 has 17 residues. CDR3 in DNA: TGCGCCAGCAGCTTTATCGGCGGGAGGGGGACGACAGATACGCAGTATTTT. Its protein is CASSFIGGRGTTDTQYF.

The chain has TRBV20-1 and TRBJ2-3, with TRBD2 matching 14 bases. J was trimmed by 0 bases and V by 5 bases; bases with no gene match: 7. This CDR3 is 17 amino acids long. The germline V gene has CDR1 DFQATT and CDR2 SNEGSKA (reference sequence). The chain's CDR3 is CSAGTSGSLGSTDTQYF. The CDR3 region has the DNA TGCAGTGCTGGGACTAGCGGGAGTTTGGGAAGCACAGATACGCAGTATTTT.

The chain uses TRBV3-1 and TRBJ2-5; D possibly matches TRBD1 or TRBD2 (6 bases each). The CDR3 is made up of 13 amino acids. V was clipped by 5 bases and J by 3 bases, with 10 bases between them. Germline V gives CDR1 LGHDT, CDR2 YNNKEL (reference sequence). This chain's CDR3 is CASSRRGEETQYF. In DNA form, the CDR3 reads TGTGCCAGCAGCAGAAGGGGGGAAGAGACCCAGTACTTC.

This clonotype has only a few counts. V and J are TRBV7-9 and TRBJ1-2, with D unclear. Germline V CDR1 and CDR2: SEHNR, FQNEAQ (reference sequence). The CDR3 runs to 13 residues. The ends were cut back, 4 bases at V and 8 bases at J, with 14 bases in the middle. The CDR3 nucleotides are TGTGCCAGCAGCTCGAGGACCCGGGAGGGCTACACCTTC. Translating gives CASSSRTREGYTF.

The J gene is TRBJ2-2, the V gene TRBV4-2; weak D call: TRBD1 (6 bases). V shed 1 base and J shed 1 base, with 13 bases lying between them. CDR3 length: 17 residues. CDR1 is LGHNA and CDR2 is YNFKEQ in the germline V gene. CDR3 nucleotide sequence: TGTGCCAGCAGCCAAGTAAGCCAGGGGAAGAACACCGGGGAGCTGTTTTTT. Its protein is CASSQVSQGKNTGELFF.

Notes on this clonotype: A read error is possible here, since a much larger clone lies one base away. The CDR3 region has the DNA TGTGCCAGCAGCCGCAGCGAGACCCAGTACTTC. Translated, it gives CASSRSETQYF. The chain has TRBV14 and TRBJ2-5; D call uncertain. CDR1 is SGHDN, CDR2 FVKESK, per germline. The CDR3 loop spans 11 amino acids. Trimming took off 4 bases at V and 5 bases at J, with 5 bases between the two ends.

This chain uses TRBV2 with TRBJ2-3; the D gene is possibly TRBD2 (6 bases). Deletions cut 4 bases from V and 5 bases from J, with 10 bases between. The germline CDR1 and CDR2 sequences are SNHLY and FYNNEI. CDR3 size: 13 residues. CDR3 amino acids: CASSGLGRDTQYF. Written as DNA, the CDR3 is TGTGCCAGCAGTGGACTCGGGAGAGATACGCAGTATTTT.

The chain employs TRBV6-5 and TRBJ1-2; D might be TRBD1 (6 bases). Deletions cut 2 bases from V and 5 bases from J, with 12 bases between. This CDR3 is 14 amino acids long. Germline-derived CDR1 and CDR2 are MNHEY and SVGAGI. CDR3 sequence: CASSYHRDTYGYTF. DNA for the CDR3: TGTGCCAGCAGTTACCACCGGGACACTTATGGCTACACCTTC.

This clonotype was observed a handful of times. The chain recombines TRBV7-2 with TRBJ2-5, with 11 bases lining up with TRBD2. This CDR3 region has 17 residues. From germline, CDR1 is SGHTA and CDR2 FQGNSA. Trimming cost V 5 bases and J 5 bases; bases outside gene matches: 13. The CDR3 reads CASSAAPLAGDGETQYF. CDR3 DNA: TGTGCCAGCAGCGCCGCGCCACTAGCGGGAGATGGGGAGACCCAGTACTTC. Full variable domain (outside the CDR3, taken from reference TRBV7-2 and TRBJ2-5): GAGVSQSPSNKVTEKGKDVELRCDPISGHTALYWYRQSLGQGLEFLIYFQGNSAPDKSGLPSDRFSAERTGGSVSTLTIQRTQQEDSAVYLCASSAAPLAGDGETQYFGPGTRLLVL.

This clonotype occurred a few times. The chain is built from TRBV27 and TRBJ1-6; 7 bases line up with TRBD1. CDR1 is MNHEY and CDR2 is SMNVEV in the germline V gene (reference sequence). V was pared by 6 bases and J by 7 bases, with 9 bases of the junction left unmatched. This CDR3 spans 15 amino acids. CDR3 residues: CASSPMTGFNSPLHF. The CDR3, as DNA: TGTGCCAGCAGCCCCATGACAGGGTTCAATTCACCCCTCCACTTT.

This clonotype was recorded at least ten times. The V gene is TRBV30, the J gene TRBJ1-3; a weak D match, TRBD1 (5 bases). V lost 5 bases, J lost 2 bases, and 13 bases lay in between. The germline V gene has CDR1 GTSNPN and CDR2 SVGIG (reference sequence). The CDR3 totals 14 residues. In DNA, the CDR3 is TGTGCCTGGGGGGCAGGGAACCCTGGAAACACCATATATTTT. Encoded protein: CAWGAGNPGNTIYF. The variable domain in full, with the rest retrieved from reference TRBV30 and TRBJ1-3, is SQTIHQWPATLVQPVGSPLSLECTVEGTSNPNLYWYRQAAGRGLQLLFYSVGIGQISSEVPQNLSASRPQDRQFILSSKKLLLSDSGFYLCAWGAGNPGNTIYFGEGSWLTVV.